Listed below are T cell receptor beta chains from one sample, sequenced in a study of T cell changes during pregnancy in multiple sclerosis. Method: immunoSEQ multiplex PCR; TCRdb's copy keeps in-frame clones and lacks some. Here the sample spans around 50,000 clones, around 93% being singletons. Sample: CD8+ T cells from peripheral blood mononuclear cells, taken in the second trimester of pregnancy. These receptors were taken from a female donor with multiple sclerosis, enrolled in a pregnancy study. The CDR3 runs from the conserved cysteine through the conserved F or W. A D gene is named only where the DNA matches it firmly. Clone sizes are given selectively: once, few, many, or a class where the clone is expanded.

d_call	v_call	j_call	clone_size	cdr3_aa	cdr3_nt
-	TRBV11-2	TRBJ1-5	-	CASSFDFGFQSHF	TGTGCCAGCAGCTTTGACTTTGGGTTCCAATCCCATTTT
TRBD2	TRBV4-3	TRBJ2-1	-	CASSQDTSGGNEQFF	TGCGCCAGCAGCCAAGATACTAGCGGGGGGAATGAGCAGTTCTTC
TRBD1	TRBV6-1	TRBJ1-6	-	CASTLAGGTNSPLHF	TGTGCCAGCACCTTGGCAGGGGGCACTAATTCACCCCTCCACTTT
-	TRBV7-2	TRBJ2-7	-	CASSSPAASLGVEQYF	TGTGCCAGCAGCTCCCCCGCAGCGAGCCTAGGTGTGGAGCAGTACTTC
TRBD2	TRBV6-1	TRBJ2-3	-	CASSEILAGSTDTQYF	TGTGCCAGCAGTGAAATCTTAGCGGGGAGCACAGATACGCAGTATTTT
-	TRBV11-2	TRBJ1-1	-	CASSGGTEAFF	TGTGCCAGCAGCGGGGGGACTGAAGCTTTCTTT
TRBD1	TRBV2	TRBJ1-2	-	CASQGPGQFTRIYGYTF	TGTGCCAGCCAAGGGCCGGGACAGTTTACGAGGATCTATGGCTACACCTTC
-	TRBV5-5	TRBJ2-7	-	CASSLGQNYEQYF	TGTGCCAGCAGCTTGGGACAGAATTACGAGCAGTACTTC
-	TRBV7-6	TRBJ1-3	-	CASSPLAGTAGNTIYF	TGTGCCAGCAGCCCCCTCGCAGGAACTGCGGGAAACACCATATATTTT
TRBD2	TRBV2	TRBJ2-1	-	CASSRLAGIYNEQFF	TGTGCCAGCAGTCGACTAGCGGGGATCTACAATGAGCAGTTCTTC
TRBD1	TRBV27	TRBJ1-5	-	CASSPQGVGQPQHF	TGTGCCAGCAGTCCCCAGGGGGTAGGGCAGCCCCAGCATTTT
TRBD1	TRBV4-1	TRBJ1-2	-	CASAALPGQGQGYTF	TGCGCCAGCGCTGCTCTCCCGGGACAGGGCCAGGGCTACACCTTC
TRBD1	TRBV6-1	TRBJ1-3	-	CAIHRGNGNTIYF	TGTGCCATCCACAGGGGGAATGGAAACACCATATATTTT
TRBD1	TRBV18	TRBJ2-5	-	CASSRGQGRQETQYF	TGTGCCAGCTCACGCGGACAGGGGCGGCAAGAGACCCAGTACTTC
TRBD1	TRBV6-6	TRBJ2-4	-	CARIRTGWDKNIQYF	TGTGCCAGGATACGGACAGGGTGGGACAAAAACATTCAGTACTTC
TRBD2	TRBV6-5	TRBJ2-7	-	CASSYGDYYEQYF	TGTGCCAGCAGTTACGGGGACTACTACGAGCAGTACTTC
-	TRBV5-4	TRBJ1-2	-	CASSQFIGAGYTF	TGTGCCAGCAGCCAATTCATAGGGGCGGGCTACACCTTC
TRBD1	TRBV27	TRBJ1-5	once	CASSLSRTGRHQPQHF	TGTGCCAGCAGTTTATCGAGGACAGGGAGGCATCAGCCCCAGCATTTT
-	TRBV30	TRBJ2-5	once	CAWSTRETQYF	TGTGCCTGGAGTACCAGGGAGACCCAGTACTTC
TRBD1	TRBV7-3	TRBJ2-3	-	CASSFSTGGEGDTQYF	TGTGCCAGCAGCTTCTCAACAGGGGGCGAGGGAGATACGCAGTATTTT
TRBD2	TRBV14	TRBJ2-1	-	CASREGRSYNEQFF	TGTGCCAGCCGGGAGGGACGGAGTTACAATGAGCAGTTCTTC
-	TRBV6-5	TRBJ1-1	-	CASSYSIGTPEAFF	TGTGCCAGCAGTTACTCGATAGGGACTCCTGAAGCTTTCTTT
-	TRBV27	TRBJ2-7	-	CASSLGRGSYEQYF	TGTGCCAGCAGTTTAGGAAGGGGATCCTACGAGCAGTACTTC
TRBD1	TRBV25-1	TRBJ1-4	-	CASSRRDRGGSNEKLFF	TGTGCCAGCAGCCGCCGGGACAGGGGTGGATCTAATGAAAAACTGTTTTTT
TRBD2	TRBV7-2	TRBJ2-1	once	CASSLGRTSDEQFF	TGTGCCAGCAGCTTAGGGAGGACTAGCGATGAGCAGTTCTTC
TRBD2	TRBV27	TRBJ2-3	once	CASSLSLLGPAGGDTQYF	TGTGCCAGCAGTTTATCACTTCTGGGGCCTGCGGGGGGGGATACGCAGTATTTT
-	TRBV28	TRBJ2-7	once	CASSFPPADYEQYF	TGTGCCAGCAGTTTCCCCCCGGCGGACTACGAGCAGTACTTC
-	TRBV7-9	TRBJ2-7	-	CASSLEQNYEQYF	TGTGCCAGCAGCTTAGAACAGAATTACGAGCAGTACTTC
-	TRBV4-2	TRBJ1-1	-	CASSHVSVMNTEAFF	TGTGCCAGCAGCCATGTCTCGGTCATGAACACTGAAGCTTTCTTT
-	TRBV11-2	TRBJ1-1	-	CASRGATGPNTEAFF	TGTGCCAGCAGGGGGGCGACAGGTCCCAACACTGAAGCTTTCTTT
-	TRBV29-1	TRBJ2-1	-	CSVVMEGTYRNEQFF	TGCAGCGTTGTCATGGAGGGGACCTATCGCAATGAGCAGTTCTTC
-	TRBV15	TRBJ1-2	-	CATSKEGYGYTF	TGTGCCACCAGCAAGGAGGGGTATGGCTACACCTTC
-	TRBV5-1	TRBJ2-1	-	CASTSGDSYNEQFF	TGCGCCAGCACGTCCGGGGACTCCTACAATGAGCAGTTCTTC
-	TRBV29-1	TRBJ2-7	-	CSVEGGLGYEQYF	TGCAGCGTTGAGGGGGGGCTAGGGTACGAGCAGTACTTC
-	TRBV27	TRBJ1-3	-	CASSLDHSSGNTIYF	TGTGCCAGCAGTTTAGATCACAGCTCTGGAAACACCATATATTTT
-	TRBV6-5	TRBJ2-7	once	CASSYSRGIREQYF	TGTGCCAGCAGTTACTCGAGGGGGATCCGCGAGCAGTACTTC
-	TRBV19	TRBJ2-7	-	CASSVLMSSYEQYF	TGTGCCAGTAGTGTACTCATGAGCTCCTACGAGCAGTACTTC
-	TRBV27	TRBJ2-1	-	CASISGSPIDLNEQFF	TGTGCCAGCATCTCGGGGAGCCCCATAGACCTTAATGAGCAGTTCTTC
-	TRBV11-2	TRBJ2-1	-	CASSSAPRGSYNEQFF	TGTGCCAGCAGTTCGGCCCCCCGGGGGTCCTACAATGAGCAGTTCTTC
-	TRBV25-1	TRBJ2-2	-	CASSDRGRGISGELFF	TGTGCCAGCAGTGATCGGGGCAGGGGTATCTCCGGGGAGCTGTTTTTT
TRBD1	TRBV19	TRBJ1-5	-	CASSIMTGPQPQHF	TGTGCCAGTAGTATTATGACAGGGCCCCAGCCCCAGCATTTT
TRBD2	TRBV29-1	TRBJ2-2	-	CSVVVSGKEGTGELFF	TGCAGCGTTGTTGTTAGCGGGAAAGAAGGGACCGGGGAGCTGTTTTTT
-	TRBV15	TRBJ1-5	-	CATSTERPGPQHF	TGTGCCACCAGCACCGAGAGGCCCGGGCCCCAGCATTTT
-	TRBV7-6	TRBJ2-3	-	CASSHHPNRYTDTQYF	TGTGCCAGCAGCCACCACCCGAATCGGTACACAGATACGCAGTATTTT
-	TRBV19	TRBJ1-5	-	CASSFDTGRNQPQHF	TGTGCCAGTAGTTTTGACACCGGCCGCAATCAGCCCCAGCATTTT
-	TRBV27	TRBJ2-7	-	CASSLTVSSYEQYF	TGTGCCAGCAGCTTAACGGTGAGCTCCTACGAGCAGTACTTC
-	TRBV28	TRBJ2-1	-	CASSLLSGGAVNEQFF	TGTGCCAGCAGTTTGTTATCGGGTGGGGCTGTGAATGAGCAGTTCTTC
TRBD2	TRBV6-5	TRBJ2-7	-	CASSPTGGSGYEQYF	TGTGCCAGCAGCCCTACTGGGGGTAGCGGGTACGAGCAGTACTTC
TRBD1	TRBV7-6	TRBJ2-7	-	CASSWRQGPYEQYF	TGTGCCAGCAGCTGGCGACAGGGCCCCTACGAGCAGTACTTC
-	TRBV21-1	TRBJ1-4	-	CASSYRGNEKLFF	TGTGCCAGCAGTTATAGGGGTAATGAAAAACTGTTTTTT
-	TRBV5-4	TRBJ2-1	-	CASSSSSYNEQFF	TGTGCCAGCAGCTCGAGCTCCTACAATGAGCAGTTCTTC
TRBD1	TRBV29-1	TRBJ2-1	-	CSVEPTQGVSYNEQFF	TGCAGCGTTGAACCAACCCAGGGGGTCTCCTACAATGAGCAGTTCTTC
TRBD1	TRBV27	TRBJ2-7	-	CASSLSQGPSYEQYF	TGTGCCAGCAGTTTATCACAGGGGCCCTCCTACGAGCAGTACTTC
TRBD2	TRBV7-2	TRBJ2-7	-	CASSLEGTTPREQYF	TGTGCCAGCAGCTTAGAAGGGACTACCCCTCGCGAGCAGTACTTC
-	TRBV28	TRBJ1-4	-	CASSPTGLPTGGEKLFF	TGTGCCAGCAGCCCTACGGGACTCCCTACGGGGGGTGAAAAACTGTTTTTT
-	TRBV15	TRBJ2-5	-	CATSILGVAAQETQYF	TGTGCCACCAGCATCCTGGGAGTAGCGGCCCAAGAGACCCAGTACTTC
-	TRBV9	TRBJ1-3	-	CASSALGGNTIYF	TGTGCCAGCAGCGCCCTCGGGGGAAACACCATATATTTT
TRBD2	TRBV7-6	TRBJ2-1	-	CASSLGSRGGLDEQFF	TGTGCCAGCAGCTTAGGTTCCCGGGGGGGCCTAGATGAGCAGTTCTTC
TRBD2	TRBV4-1	TRBJ2-1	-	CASSPLADTYNEQFF	TGCGCCAGCAGCCCACTAGCGGATACCTACAATGAGCAGTTCTTC